The entry that follows covers one T cell receptor (beta chain) sequence. V shed 4 bases, J shed 3 bases, and the junction held 7 bases outside the gene matches. In germline, CDR1 is SGHRS, CDR2 YFSETQ. There are 16 residues in the CDR3. Profiled with immunoSEQ multiplex PCR; TCRdb holds only in-frame clones, not every one. The sample yields about 150,000 clones, 88% seen once. The sample belongs to a study of blood T cell repertoires in COVID-19. The rearrangement joins TRBV5-1 to TRBJ2-2; 9 bases map to TRBD1. The sequencing input was peripheral blood. This sequence was found in a human donor with COVID-19, enrolled during active disease. The donor label of this sample is uncertain. This CDR3 is CASSRTGELHTGELFF. CDR3 nucleotides: TGCGCCAGCAGCAGGACAGGGGAACTACACACCGGGGAGCTGTTTTTT.